The present entry profiles one T cell receptor beta chain with its context. The protocol was immunoSEQ multiplex PCR, while the TCRdb copy is restricted to in-frame clones and leaves out a portion. The sample lists 30,000 to 40,000 clones; approximately 90% were seen once. This sample is part of a study of T cell changes during pregnancy in multiple sclerosis. CDR3 length: 13 amino acids. The trim removed 7 bases at V and 10 bases at J, leaving 8 bases unmatched. Germline V CDR1 and CDR2: ENHRY, SYGVKD. The sequencing here drew on CD4+ T cells from peripheral blood mononuclear cells, taken in the third trimester of pregnancy. The sequence came from a female donor in good health, enrolled as a control in a pregnancy study. The chain links TRBV10-3 to TRBJ2-1; 9 bases align to TRBD1. Here the CDR3 reads CAIIPGQGHEQFF. The CDR3 DNA reads as TGTGCCATCATTCCGGGACAGGGACACGAGCAGTTCTTC.